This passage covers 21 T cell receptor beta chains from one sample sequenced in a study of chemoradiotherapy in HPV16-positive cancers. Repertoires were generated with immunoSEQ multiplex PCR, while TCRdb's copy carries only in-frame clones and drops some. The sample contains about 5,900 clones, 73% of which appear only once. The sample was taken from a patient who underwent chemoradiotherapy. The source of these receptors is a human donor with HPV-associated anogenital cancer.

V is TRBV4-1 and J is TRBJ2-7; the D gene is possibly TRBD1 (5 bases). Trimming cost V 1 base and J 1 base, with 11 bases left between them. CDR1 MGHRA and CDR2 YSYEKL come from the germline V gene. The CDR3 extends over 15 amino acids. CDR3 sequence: CASSQGPGHSYEQYF. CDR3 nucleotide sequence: TGCGCCAGCAGCCAAGGGCCAGGGCATTCCTACGAGCAGTACTTC.

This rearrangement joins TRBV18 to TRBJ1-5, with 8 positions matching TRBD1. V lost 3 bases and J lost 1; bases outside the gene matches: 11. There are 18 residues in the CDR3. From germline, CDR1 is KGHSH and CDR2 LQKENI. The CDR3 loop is CASSPGAGGAVSNQPQHF. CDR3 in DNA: TGTGCCAGCTCACCGGGGGCAGGGGGCGCGGTAAGCAATCAGCCCCAGCATTTT. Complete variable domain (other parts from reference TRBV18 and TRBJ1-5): NAGVMQNPRHLVRRRGQEARLRCSPMKGHSHVYWYRQLPEEGLKFMVYLQKENIIDESGMPKERFSAEFPKEGPSILRIQQVVRGDSAAYFCASSPGAGGAVSNQPQHFGDGTRLSIL.

CDR3 sequence reads: CASSSLRQGGYEQYF. For the CDR3, the DNA is TGTGCCAGCAGCTCCCTACGACAGGGTGGCTACGAGCAGTACTTC. The rearrangement uses TRBV7-8 and TRBJ2-7; the match to TRBD1 covers 7 bases. Germline assignment: CDR1 SGHVS and CDR2 FQNEAQ. V shed 4 bases, J shed 3 bases, and the junction held 9 bases outside the gene matches. This CDR3 is 15 amino acids long.

This CDR3 reads CASSPSPIQGLWDEQFF. CDR3 in DNA: TGTGCCAGCAGTCCCTCCCCCATACAGGGGCTTTGGGATGAGCAGTTCTTC. This rearrangement joins TRBV28 to TRBJ2-1; TRBD1 agrees at 7 bases. Trimming at V came to 5 bases and at J to 8 bases, leaving 18 bases not matched to a gene. CDR1 MDHEN and CDR2 SYDVKM come from the germline V gene. This CDR3 region has 17 residues.

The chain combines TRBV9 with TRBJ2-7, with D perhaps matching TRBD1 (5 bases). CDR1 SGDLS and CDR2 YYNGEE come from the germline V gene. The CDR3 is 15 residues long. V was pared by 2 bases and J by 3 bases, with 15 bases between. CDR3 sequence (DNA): TGTGCCAGCAGCGTTCAGGGTTCTTCCAACTACGAGCAGTACTTC. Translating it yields CASSVQGSSNYEQYF.

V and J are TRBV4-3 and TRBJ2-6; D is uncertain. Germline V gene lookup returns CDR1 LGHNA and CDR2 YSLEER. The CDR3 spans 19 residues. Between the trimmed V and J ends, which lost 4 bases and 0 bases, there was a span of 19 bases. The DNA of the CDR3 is TGCGCCAGCAGCCGAACCTTGACGGTAGCCGACTCTGGGGCCAACGTCCTGACTTTC. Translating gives CASSRTLTVADSGANVLTF.

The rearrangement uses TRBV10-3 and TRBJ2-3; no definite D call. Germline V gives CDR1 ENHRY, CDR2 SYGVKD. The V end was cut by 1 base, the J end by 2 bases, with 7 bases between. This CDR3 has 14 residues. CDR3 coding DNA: TGTGCCATCAGTGAGTTAGGACCCACAGATACGCAGTATTTT. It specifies CAISELGPTDTQYF.

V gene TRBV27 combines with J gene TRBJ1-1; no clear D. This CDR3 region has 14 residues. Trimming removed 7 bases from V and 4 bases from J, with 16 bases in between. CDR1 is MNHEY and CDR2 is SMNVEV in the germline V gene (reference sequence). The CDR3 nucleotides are TGTGCCAGCACCCCCGGTGGGTGGGGCACTGAAGCTTTCTTT. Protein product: CASTPGGWGTEAFF.

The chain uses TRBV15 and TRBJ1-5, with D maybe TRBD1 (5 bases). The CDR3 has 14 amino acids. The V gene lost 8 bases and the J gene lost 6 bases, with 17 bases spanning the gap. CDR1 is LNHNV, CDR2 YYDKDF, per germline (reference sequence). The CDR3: CATQGLRGGQPQHF. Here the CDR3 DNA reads TGTGCCACCCAAGGCCTCCGGGGCGGTCAGCCCCAGCATTTT.

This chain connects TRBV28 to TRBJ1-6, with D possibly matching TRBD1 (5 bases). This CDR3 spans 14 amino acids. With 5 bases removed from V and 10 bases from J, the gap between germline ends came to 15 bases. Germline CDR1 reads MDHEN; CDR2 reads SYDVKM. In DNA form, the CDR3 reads TGTGCCAGCAGTCTAGCGGGGGTAGACTCACCCCTCCACTTT. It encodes CASSLAGVDSPLHF.

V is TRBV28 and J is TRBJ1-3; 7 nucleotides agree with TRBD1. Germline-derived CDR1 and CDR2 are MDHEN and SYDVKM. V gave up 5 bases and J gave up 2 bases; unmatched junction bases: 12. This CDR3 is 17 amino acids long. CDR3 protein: CASSPLSGRGPGNTIYF. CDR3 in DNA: TGTGCCAGCAGTCCCTTATCAGGGAGGGGGCCTGGAAACACCATATATTTT. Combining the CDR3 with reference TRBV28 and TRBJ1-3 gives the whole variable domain DVKVTQSSRYLVKRTGEKVFLECVQDMDHENMFWYRQDPGLGLRLIYFSYDVKMKEKGDIPEGYSVSREKKERFSLILESASTNQTSMYLCASSPLSGRGPGNTIYFGEGSWLTVV.

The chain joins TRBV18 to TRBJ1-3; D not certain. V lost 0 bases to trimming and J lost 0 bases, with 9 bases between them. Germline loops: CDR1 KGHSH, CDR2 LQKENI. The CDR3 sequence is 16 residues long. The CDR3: CASSPPFETSGNTIYF. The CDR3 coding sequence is TGTGCCAGCTCACCACCGTTCGAGACCTCTGGAAACACCATATATTTT. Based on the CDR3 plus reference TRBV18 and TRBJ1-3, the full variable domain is NAGVMQNPRHLVRRRGQEARLRCSPMKGHSHVYWYRQLPEEGLKFMVYLQKENIIDESGMPKERFSAEFPKEGPSILRIQQVVRGDSAAYFCASSPPFETSGNTIYFGEGSWLTVV.

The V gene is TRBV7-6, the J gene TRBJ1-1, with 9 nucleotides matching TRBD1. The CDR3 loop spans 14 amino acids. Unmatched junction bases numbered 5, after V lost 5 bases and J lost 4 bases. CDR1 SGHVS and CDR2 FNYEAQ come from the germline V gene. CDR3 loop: CASSHTGGSTEAFF. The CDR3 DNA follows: TGTGCCAGCAGCCACACAGGGGGCTCCACTGAAGCTTTCTTT. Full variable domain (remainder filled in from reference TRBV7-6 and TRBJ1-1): GAGVSQSPRYKVTKRGQDVALRCDPISGHVSLYWYRQALGQGPEFLTYFNYEAQQDKSGLPNDRFSAERPEGSISTLTIQRTEQRDSAMYRCASSHTGGSTEAFFGQGTRLTVV.

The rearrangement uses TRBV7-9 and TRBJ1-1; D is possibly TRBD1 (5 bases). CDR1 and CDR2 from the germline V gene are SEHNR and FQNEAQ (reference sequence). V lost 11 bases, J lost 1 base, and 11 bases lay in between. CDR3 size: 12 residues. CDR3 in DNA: TGTGCCGTATCGGGGGGGAACACTGAAGCTTTCTTT. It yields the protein CAVSGGNTEAFF.

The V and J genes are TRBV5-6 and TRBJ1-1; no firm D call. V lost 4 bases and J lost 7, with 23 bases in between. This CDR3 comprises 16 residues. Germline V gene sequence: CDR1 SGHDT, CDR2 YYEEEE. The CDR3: CASSPDNPNFPGEAFF. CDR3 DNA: TGTGCCAGCAGCCCCGATAACCCAAATTTTCCGGGTGAAGCTTTCTTT.

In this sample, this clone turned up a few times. The CDR3 DNA reads TGTGCCAGCAGTTACAGGTACAATGAGCAGTTCTTC. This encodes CASSYRYNEQFF. This chain links TRBV28 with TRBJ2-1, with TRBD1 as a possible D gene (5 bases). Trimming removed 4 bases at V and 4 bases at J, with 5 bases between. CDR1 MDHEN and CDR2 SYDVKM come from the germline V gene. The CDR3 sequence is 12 residues long.

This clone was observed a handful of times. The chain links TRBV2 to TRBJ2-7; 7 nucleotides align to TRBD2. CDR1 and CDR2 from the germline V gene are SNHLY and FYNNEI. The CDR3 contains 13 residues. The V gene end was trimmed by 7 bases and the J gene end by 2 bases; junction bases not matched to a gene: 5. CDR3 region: CASMGGVTYEQYF. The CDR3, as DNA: TGTGCCAGCATGGGGGGGGTTACCTACGAGCAGTACTTC.

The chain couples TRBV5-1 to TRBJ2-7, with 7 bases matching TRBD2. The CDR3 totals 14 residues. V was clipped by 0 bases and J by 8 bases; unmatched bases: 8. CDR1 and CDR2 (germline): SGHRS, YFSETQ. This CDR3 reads CASSLEVAGGKQYF. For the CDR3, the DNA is TGCGCCAGCAGCTTGGAGGTAGCGGGCGGAAAGCAGTACTTC.

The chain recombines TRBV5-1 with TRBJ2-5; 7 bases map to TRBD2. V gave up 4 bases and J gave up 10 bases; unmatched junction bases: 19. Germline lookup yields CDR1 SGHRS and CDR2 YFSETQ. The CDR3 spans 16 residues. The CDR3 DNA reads TGCGCCAGCAGCCTGCAGCCCTCCCAGGGAGGGAGGGGCCAGTACTTC. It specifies CASSLQPSQGGRGQYF.

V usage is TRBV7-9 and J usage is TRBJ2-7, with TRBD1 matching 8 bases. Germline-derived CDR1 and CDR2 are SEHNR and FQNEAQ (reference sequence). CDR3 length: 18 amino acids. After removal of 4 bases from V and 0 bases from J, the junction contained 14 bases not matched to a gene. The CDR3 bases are TGTGCCAGCAGCTCGGACAGGGTTTGGGATGACTACTCCTACGAGCAGTACTTC. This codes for CASSSDRVWDDYSYEQYF.

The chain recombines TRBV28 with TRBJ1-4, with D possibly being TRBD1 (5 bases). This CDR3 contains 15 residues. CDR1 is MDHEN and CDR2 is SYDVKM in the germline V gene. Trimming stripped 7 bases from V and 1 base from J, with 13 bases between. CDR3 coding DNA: TGTGCCAGCACCCAGTGGGGGATAACTAATGAAAAACTGTTTTTT. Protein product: CASTQWGITNEKLFF.